One and the same sample provided the 30 T cell receptor beta chains below, sequenced in a study of CD8+ T cells in alopecia areata. Reverse transcription of extracted RNA yielded cDNA, which provided the sequencing template. Clones were read by immunoSEQ multiplex PCR, and TCRdb kept only the in-frame ones, dropping some. There are thousands of clones in the sample, none observed a single time. Documented time point: mouse skin 3 weeks after grafting. The sample was skin, taken at week 3. Receptors originate from a C3H/HeJ mouse with alopecia areata. Mouse MHC haplotype: H2-k.

In this sample, this clone turned up a few times. All gene names here are mouse names. The read stops 4 residues short of the end of the CDR3; the missing end is completed from the germline J gene. This sequence joins TRBV29 and TRBJ1-2, with 7 positions matching TRBD1. V was pared by 5 bases and J by 0 bases, with 0 bases of the junction left unmatched. The germline V gene has CDR1 MSHET and CDR2 SYDVDS. CDR3 length: 13 residues. CDR3 residues: CASSTGANSDYTF. The sequenced CDR3 bases are TGTGCTAGCAGTACAGGGGCAAACTCC.

This clone was counted ten times or more. Mouse gene names apply. The CDR3 goes on 4 residues after the read ends, and that part is filled in from the germline J gene. The J gene is TRBJ1-1, the V gene TRBV13-1; weak D call: TRBD1 (5 bases). The V and J ends lost 0 bases and 4 bases respectively, with 7 bases between them. Germline V gene data show CDR1 as NSHNY and CDR2 as SYGAGN. This CDR3 comprises 13 residues. This CDR3 reads CASSDAGITEVFF. The sequenced CDR3 bases are TGTGCCAGCAGTGATGCAGGGATCACA.

This clone was counted many times. Mouse germline and gene names are used. With the read ending 4 residues before the CDR3 end, the germline J gene is used to fill in that end. V gene TRBV13-2 combines with J gene TRBJ2-5, with TRBD2 matching 8 bases. Germline V gene lookup returns CDR1 NNHNN and CDR2 SYGAGS (reference sequence). CDR3 size: 15 residues. With V trimmed by 0 bases and J by 3 bases, 3 bases remained unmatched. CDR3 DNA, as far as it was read: TGTGCCAGCGGTGATGTGTGGGGGGGTCAAGAC. Protein product: CASGDVWGGQD. Given in full, the CDR3 is CASGDVWGGQDTQYF.

This clone has at least ten counts. These gene names are mouse names. The read gets to within 4 residues of the CDR3 end, and the germline J gene fills in the rest. The chain employs TRBV2 and TRBJ1-2; D gene ambiguous. This CDR3 has 12 amino acids. V was trimmed by 2 bases and J by 3 bases, leaving 4 bases between them. The germline V gene has CDR1 LGHNA and CDR2 YSYQKL. The covered CDR3 bases are TGTGCCAGCAGCCAAACTGACTCC. Residues: CASSQTDS. The CDR3, in full, reads CASSQTDSDYTF.

A few counts support this clone. Gene names refer to mouse genes. The sequenced fragment ends 4 residues before the CDR3 boundary, so the rest is inferred from the germline J gene. The rearrangement links TRBV29 to TRBJ2-4, with TRBD2 matching 9 bases. The V segment lost 2 bases and the J segment 2 bases; nucleotides outside the gene matches: 8. The CDR3 runs 17 residues. Germline V gene sequence: CDR1 MSHET, CDR2 SYDVDS. The CDR3 loop is CASSLPMGGRVQNTLYF. The CDR3 bases that were read are TGTGCTAGCAGTTTACCCATGGGGGGGCGCGTTCAAAAC.

By sample fraction, this clone is medium-sized. Mouse names are used for the genes. The CDR3 goes on 3 residues after the read ends, and that part is filled in from the germline J gene. The chain has TRBV1 and TRBJ1-6; D is undetermined. TRBJ1-6 is flagged as an ORF with uncertain function. Germline values: CDR1 NSQYPW, CDR2 LRSPGD (reference sequence). The CDR3 extends over 16 amino acids. V was pared by 0 bases and J by 0 bases, with 6 bases between. CDR3 DNA (partial): TGCACCTGCAGTGCAGAGACATATTCCTATAATTCGCCC. Protein sequence: CTCSAETYSYNSP. In full, the CDR3 is CTCSAETYSYNSPLYF.

This clone was counted at least ten times. Mouse names are used for the genes. The CDR3 extends 4 residues past the end of the read, so its final part is completed from the germline J gene. The rearrangement links TRBV16 to TRBJ2-7, with TRBD1 matching over 7 bases. Germline lookup yields CDR1 SGHSA and CDR2 FRNQAP. There are 14 residues in the CDR3. V lost 1 base to trimming and J lost 0 bases; unmatched junction nucleotides: 0. The part of the CDR3 DNA that was read is TGTGCAAGCAGCTTAGGGACAGGCTCCTAT. Its protein is CASSLGTGSY. The whole CDR3 is CASSLGTGSYEQYF.

This clone ranks as medium-sized. Gene names refer to mouse genes. The CDR3 end lies 4 residues beyond the end of the read and is filled in from the germline J gene. This chain uses TRBV13-1 with TRBJ2-3, with TRBD2 identical over 11 bases. Germline assignment: CDR1 NSHNY and CDR2 SYGAGN. With V trimmed by 6 bases and J by 3 bases, 15 bases remained unmatched. The CDR3 covers 18 residues. This chain's CDR3 is CASTPNWGGARTAETLYF. The DNA read from the CDR3 is TGTGCCAGCACCCCGAACTGGGGGGGCGCGAGGACGGCAGAA.

This clone showed up just a few times. This could be a read error, since a much larger clone is one nucleotide away. Mouse gene names apply. The read halts 4 residues ahead of the CDR3 end, with the missing end drawn from the germline J gene. The V gene is TRBV13-1, the J gene TRBJ2-5, with 11 bases fitting TRBD1. Germline CDR1 NSHNY, CDR2 SYGAGN. The CDR3 contains 13 residues. The part of the CDR3 DNA that was read is TGTGCCAGCAGTGGGGACAGGGGGGAC. Its protein product is CASSGDRGD. The full CDR3 reads CASSGDRGDTQYF.

This clone ranks as medium-sized. These gene names are mouse names. From the germline J gene comes the end of the CDR3, since the read stops 4 residues before it. The chain employs TRBV5 and TRBJ2-7; D not resolved. Germline CDR1 reads LGHNA; CDR2 reads YNLKQL (reference sequence). The CDR3 contains 16 residues. Trimming took 0 bases from V and 0 from J, leaving 12 bases between them. The CDR3 bases that were read are TGTGCCAGCAGCCAAGAGGGGTTAACTAGCTCCTAT. Translation: CASSQEGLTSSY. The CDR3 as a whole reads CASSQEGLTSSYEQYF.

By sample fraction, this clone is medium-sized. Gene names and germline refer to mouse. The CDR3 extends 4 residues past the end of the read, so its final part is completed from the germline J gene. This chain joins TRBV13-3 and TRBJ1-2, with 10 bases identical to TRBD1. This CDR3 is built from 14 residues. Germline values: CDR1 NNHDY, CDR2 SYVADS. With 3 bases clipped from V and 1 base from J, the junction kept 0 bases outside the gene matches. This chain's CDR3 is CASSGTGGNSDYTF. The sequenced CDR3 bases are TGTGCCAGCAGTGGGACAGGGGGAAACTCC.

This clone is medium-sized in the sample. Gene names follow the mouse nomenclature. The read terminates 4 residues ahead of where the CDR3 ends, so the germline J gene completes it. V is TRBV13-2 and J is TRBJ2-1; the match to TRBD2 covers 8 bases. The trim removed 2 bases at V and 1 base at J, leaving 2 bases unmatched. The CDR3 contains 15 residues. Germline values: CDR1 NNHNN, CDR2 SYGAGS (reference sequence). The CDR3 sequence is CASGDWGDNYAEQFF. Incomplete CDR3 DNA: TGTGCCAGCGGTGACTGGGGGGACAACTATGCT.

There are a few counts of this clone. These gene names are mouse names. The sequence runs out 4 residues before the end of the CDR3; the remainder is reconstructed from the germline J gene. This chain uses TRBV13-2 with TRBJ1-1; D not certain. This CDR3 has 13 amino acids. Germline V gives CDR1 NNHNN, CDR2 SYGAGS (reference sequence). Trimming pared 2 bases from V and 0 bases from J, leaving 5 bases between. The sequenced part of the CDR3 DNA is TGTGCCAGCGGTGACAGACCAAACACA. Its translation is CASGDRPNT. The CDR3 as a whole reads CASGDRPNTEVFF.

This clone was observed many times. Germline and genes here are mouse. The read terminates 4 residues before the CDR3 end, so the remaining end is supplied by the germline J gene. The V call is TRBV29, the J call TRBJ2-2, with a weak D call TRBD1 (6 bases). The V gene's germline CDR1 is MSHET and CDR2 SYDVDS. The CDR3 runs 15 residues. V was cut by 3 bases and J by 2 bases, with 10 bases left in between. CDR3 DNA, as far as it was read: TGTGCTAGCAGTTTTCAGGGGTATAACACCGGG. Its translation is CASSFQGYNTG. The entire CDR3 sequence reads CASSFQGYNTGQLYF. Complete variable domain (other parts from reference TRBV29 and TRBJ2-2): DMKVTQMPRYLIKRMGENVLLECGQDMSHETMYWYRQDPGLGLQLIYISYDVDSNSEGDIPKGYRVSRKKREHFSLILDSAKTNQTSVYFCASSFQGYNTGQLYFGEGSKLTVL.

Within the sample, this clone is medium-sized. Gene names are mouse gene names. With the read ending 4 residues before the CDR3 end, the germline J gene is used to fill in that end. The rearrangement links TRBV1 to TRBJ2-4, with 14 bases fitting TRBD2. The CDR3 has 15 amino acids. Germline V gives CDR1 NSQYPW, CDR2 LRSPGD (reference sequence). CDR3 DNA (partial): TGCACCTGCAGTGCAGGGGACTGGGGGGGCAAC. Amino acids: CTCSAGDWGGN. The entire CDR3 protein reads CTCSAGDWGGNTLYF.

In its sample, this clone was seen many times. Genes here carry mouse names. The sequenced fragment ends 4 residues before the CDR3 boundary, so the rest is inferred from the germline J gene. The chain uses TRBV29 and TRBJ2-2, with 14 bases that match TRBD2. J lost 4 bases, V lost 5 bases, and 3 bases had no gene match. Germline V CDR1 and CDR2: MSHET, SYDVDS. The CDR3 extends over 16 amino acids. The sequenced CDR3 bases are TGTGCTAGCAGTCCGGGGACTGGGGGGGCCACCGGG. Translation gives CASSPGTGGATG. The entire CDR3 reads CASSPGTGGATGQLYF.

This clone counts as medium-sized. Genes here carry mouse names. Sequencing ends 4 residues short of the CDR3 end; the germline J gene provides the rest. This chain connects TRBV13-2 to TRBJ2-1; 9 nucleotides align to TRBD2. The CDR3 has 15 amino acids. J lost 4 bases, V lost 0 bases, and 2 bases had no gene match. The V gene's germline CDR1 is NNHNN and CDR2 SYGAGS (reference sequence). Incomplete CDR3 DNA: TGTGCCAGCGGTGATGCTGGGGGGGGGTATGCT. Its protein is CASGDAGGGYA. The CDR3 in its entirety is CASGDAGGGYAEQFF.

At least ten counts were recorded for this clone. Gene labels here are mouse ones. Coverage ceases 4 residues before the CDR3 finishes, and the germline J gene fills in the end. The rearrangement links TRBV19 to TRBJ2-5, with 7 bases matching TRBD1. In germline, CDR1 is FNHDT, CDR2 SITEND (reference sequence). J was trimmed by 0 bases and V by 3 bases; bases with no gene match: 4. The CDR3 loop spans 15 amino acids. CDR3 sequence: CASSTTGWNQDTQYF. The sequenced part of the CDR3 DNA is TGTGCCAGCAGTACGACAGGGTGGAACCAAGAC.

This clone was detected ten times or more. The genes are named according to mouse. Read coverage stops 4 residues before the CDR3 terminus; the germline J gene supplies the remainder. The V gene is TRBV13-2, the J gene TRBJ2-4; perhaps TRBD1 as D (7 bases). The CDR3 sequence is 13 residues long. CDR1 is NNHNN, CDR2 SYGAGS, per germline (reference sequence). The CDR3 region is CASGSRGENTLYF. The CDR3 DNA, read in part, is TGTGCCAGCGGGAGCAGGGGGGAAAAC.

This clone was counted ten times or more. Germline and genes here are mouse. The read comes to an end 4 residues before the CDR3 does, leaving the germline J gene to fill in the end. J is TRBJ1-2 and V is TRBV19; TRBD1 is a possible D gene (6 bases). The germline gives CDR1 FNHDT, CDR2 SITEND (reference sequence). This CDR3 spans 14 amino acids. V lost 1 base and J lost 0, with 7 bases in between. CDR3 bases read: TGTGCCAGCAGTATATGGGACACAAACTCC. The encoded protein is CASSIWDTNS. The whole CDR3 sequence is CASSIWDTNSDYTF.

This clone came up many times. Each gene name is a mouse one. The read gets to within 4 residues of the CDR3 end, and the germline J gene fills in the rest. V gene TRBV13-3 combines with J gene TRBJ2-1; 9 bases agree with TRBD1. The V segment lost 1 base and the J segment 1 base; nucleotides outside the gene matches: 3. In germline, CDR1 is NNHDY, CDR2 SYVADS. This CDR3 region has 16 residues. The covered CDR3 bases are TGTGCCAGCAGTGATAGGACAGGGGAAAACTATGCT. Translation: CASSDRTGENYA. The CDR3, in full, reads CASSDRTGENYAEQFF.

This clone was recorded at least ten times. Gene and germline names: mouse. The read finishes 4 residues shy of the CDR3 end, and the germline J gene is used to complete it. V gene TRBV13-3 combines with J gene TRBJ2-1, with 10 bases that match TRBD1. The V and J ends lost 5 bases and 2 bases, in that order; junction bases with no gene match: 1. Germline CDR1 reads NNHDY; CDR2 reads SYVADS. The CDR3 is 14 amino acids. The DNA read from the CDR3 is TGTGCCAGCAGGGGGACAGGGGACTATGCT. This sequence encodes CASRGTGDYA. The whole CDR3 reads CASRGTGDYAEQFF.

This clone was observed many times. The gene symbols are mouse symbols. The sequence runs out 4 residues before the end of the CDR3; the remainder is reconstructed from the germline J gene. The V call is TRBV29, the J call TRBJ2-7; 10 nucleotides match TRBD1. From germline, CDR1 is MSHET and CDR2 SYDVDS. V lost 4 bases, J lost 3 bases, and 3 bases stayed unmatched. The CDR3 has 14 amino acids. CDR3 in amino acids: CASSSGDRGYEQYF. The covered CDR3 bases are TGTGCTAGCAGTTCGGGGGACAGGGGCTAT.

The table lists this clone with many counts. Genes and germline come from the mouse. The read halts 4 residues ahead of the CDR3 end, with the missing end drawn from the germline J gene. J is TRBJ2-7 and V is TRBV1, with D possibly being TRBD2 (6 bases). The CDR3 runs to 15 residues. Trimming took 3 bases from V and 0 from J, leaving 12 bases between them. Germline CDR1 reads NSQYPW; CDR2 reads LRSPGD (reference sequence). The DNA read from the CDR3 is TGCACCTGCAGTGCTCCTCTGGGGATCTCCTAT. Its translation is CTCSAPLGISY. The full CDR3 sequence reads CTCSAPLGISYEQYF.

This clone was observed many times. Gene names and germline refer to mouse. The CDR3 goes on 4 residues after the read ends, and that part is filled in from the germline J gene. Other nucleotide sequences in the sample specify the same CDR3. V gene TRBV29 combines with J gene TRBJ2-5; D not resolved. Germline V gene data show CDR1 as MSHET and CDR2 as SYDVDS. This CDR3 contains 13 residues. Trimming shortened V by 5 bases and J by 0 bases, and 6 bases separated the two germline ends. The CDR3 protein is CASSLTNQDTQYF. The sequenced CDR3 bases are TGTGCTAGCAGTCTAACAAACCAAGAC.

This clone is medium-sized by share. The gene names given are mouse names. Read coverage stops 4 residues before the CDR3 terminus; the germline J gene supplies the remainder. This chain uses TRBV5 with TRBJ2-1, with D possibly being TRBD1 (5 bases). The CDR3 is 16 residues long. Trimming stripped 1 base from V and 4 bases from J, with 14 bases between. Germline lookup yields CDR1 LGHNA and CDR2 YNLKQL (reference sequence). The covered CDR3 bases are TGTGCCAGCAGCCAAGCCTCAGGGAAGGGATATGCT. It specifies CASSQASGKGYA. The full-length CDR3 reads as CASSQASGKGYAEQFF.

In its sample, this clone ranks as medium-sized (0.01 to 0.1%). Gene names are the mouse ones. The DNA ends 4 residues before the CDR3 does, and the rest of the CDR3 is filled in from the germline J gene. The rearrangement joins TRBV13-1 to TRBJ1-1; D remains ambiguous. This CDR3 has 14 amino acids. V lost 1 base and J lost 1, with 8 bases in between. The V gene's germline CDR1 is NSHNY and CDR2 SYGAGN. The sequenced part of the CDR3 DNA is TGTGCCAGCAGTGATTATGTGGTGAACACA. It codes for CASSDYVVNT. The full CDR3 protein reads CASSDYVVNTEVFF.

This clone was observed many times. The listed genes are named as in mouse. CDR3 bases read: TGTGCCAGCAGTGATTGGACTGGGGGGGCGGCCGAA. Its translation is CASSDWTGGAAE. The complete CDR3 protein is CASSDWTGGAAERLFF. The rearrangement uses TRBV13-1 and TRBJ1-4; weak D call: TRBD1 (6 bases). The read stops 4 residues short of the end of the CDR3; the missing end is completed from the germline J gene. The length of the CDR3 is 16 residues. Germline V gives CDR1 NSHNY, CDR2 SYGAGN.

Judged by abundance, this clone is medium-sized (0.01 to 0.1%). Gene names and germline refer to mouse. The read halts 4 residues ahead of the CDR3 end, with the missing end drawn from the germline J gene. The V and J genes are TRBV13-3 and TRBJ2-7; TRBD1 is a possible D gene (5 bases). Between the trimmed V and J ends, which lost 3 bases and 2 bases, there was a span of 6 bases. From germline, CDR1 is NNHDY and CDR2 SYVADS. This CDR3 has 12 amino acids. CDR3 DNA, as far as it was read: TGTGCCAGCAGTGTGGACACCTAT. Its protein is CASSVDTY. The full-length CDR3 reads as CASSVDTYEQYF.

This clone was seen ten or more times. Germline and genes here are mouse. Sequencing ends 4 residues short of the CDR3 end; the germline J gene provides the rest. The rearrangement joins TRBV13-2 to TRBJ2-7, with 8 bases identical to TRBD1. V dropped 0 bases and J dropped 3; count of bases not matched to a gene: 2. The CDR3 contains 14 residues. Germline assignment: CDR1 NNHNN and CDR2 SYGAGS (reference sequence). CDR3 bases read: TGTGCCAGCGGTGATGAGGACAGGGTCTAT. Protein: CASGDEDRVY. The CDR3, in full, reads CASGDEDRVYEQYF.